The rows below give T cell receptor beta chains drawn from one sample of a study of T cell clonotyping in hematopoietic cell transplantation. Assay used: immunoSEQ multiplex PCR; TCRdb lists only in-frame clones, some missing. The repertoire holds 70,000 or so clones, with around 94% as singletons. Specimen: peripheral blood mononuclear cells. The receptors come from a man aged 50 or older in good health. Some clones in this sample may be carry-over from other donors' samples. The conserved cysteine and the conserved F or W are not part of the CDR3 here.

TRBV11-2,TRBJ1-2,ASSPSRGRQLYGYT
TRBV5-6,TRBJ2-4,ASSFGLAGNDIQY
TRBV7-2,TRBJ1-1,ASSHQGTGGNRAF
TRBV9,TRBJ1-4,ASSNGQSYNEKLF
TRBV28,TRBJ2-7,ASSLEDYEQY
TRBV5-1,TRBJ1-1,ASRRMGPGGDAEAF
TRBV6-1,TRBJ2-1,ASSEVAGGLAYNEQF
TRBV6-5,TRBJ2-7,AAHRGVGYEQY
TRBV7-2,TRBJ1-2,ASSLQGWDYGYT
TRBV6-6,TRBJ1-5,ASSPGNNQPQH
TRBV11-2,TRBJ2-7,ASSPLGGPNYYEQY
TRBV28,TRBJ1-1,ASSFNLNTEAF
TRBV2,TRBJ2-1,ASSYGTRSSEQF
TRBV27,TRBJ2-3,ASSSLAGGGADTQY
TRBV6-1,TRBJ2-7,ASSEQQGAIGREQY
TRBV2,TRBJ2-7,ASSGGDWTGEGY
TRBV28,TRBJ2-1,ASRKNSAEF
TRBV19,TRBJ1-6,ASSGGAASISPLH
TRBV6-6,TRBJ1-3,ASSYSANMANTIY
TRBV15,TRBJ1-6,ATSTSTGEGSPLH
TRBV29-1,TRBJ2-5,SVDRTGKETQY
TRBV5-1,TRBJ1-6,ASSLRGGENNSPLH
TRBV4-1,TRBJ2-3,ASSQGLTDTQY
TRBV6-1,TRBJ1-6,ASSEVPGQGALH
TRBV5-1,TRBJ1-1,ASSLYRTGNTEAF
TRBV28,TRBJ2-7,ASSSVAWTGLYEQY
TRBV6-4,TRBJ2-1,ASSDSPGDDEQF
TRBV29-1,TRBJ1-1,STNRGMNTEAF
TRBV5-1,TRBJ2-7,ASSGSYEQY
TRBV5-4,TRBJ2-3,ASSSTGGTSLGDTQY
TRBV28,TRBJ2-2,ATTRGPPGELF
TRBV2,TRBJ1-3,ASRLLGSGNTIY
TRBV7-8,TRBJ1-5,ASGGQRNQPQH
TRBV28,TRBJ1-5,ASSLGGWGNQPQH
TRBV9,TRBJ2-7,ASSDGPGTSGSSYEQY
TRBV30,TRBJ2-7,AWSPRDRGFEQY
TRBV28,TRBJ1-5,ASTLTGAGGMWSNQPQH
TRBV4-3,TRBJ2-3,ASSQAGLDTDTQY
TRBV6-1,TRBJ2-3,ASSEDVWREVTDTQY
TRBV6-5,TRBJ1-1,ASSPDGRDTEAF
TRBV11-3,TRBJ2-3,ASSGGTGYTDTQY
TRBV20-1,TRBJ1-4,GLPGQEKLF
TRBV9,TRBJ2-7,ASSPWTSGRGEQY
TRBV27,TRBJ1-2,ASSLFGAHIGNQAASYGYT
TRBV5-1,TRBJ2-2,ASQVRANTGELF
TRBV19,TRBJ1-5,ASSITGDQPQH
TRBV5-1,TRBJ1-3,ASRPSTGGSGNTIY
TRBV7-8,TRBJ2-3,ASSPDSLGGTDTQY